This is a list of T cell receptor beta chains from one sample in a study of post-analysis software for immune sequencing data. Via MiXCR, TCRdb re-called the PCR reads, giving one row per CDR3 protein. The table has under 200,000 distinct CDR3 sequences, around 29% seen once. Sample: blood. These receptor sequences come from a girl aged 2-17 years with multiple sclerosis. The CDR3 runs from the conserved cysteine through the conserved F or W. The order of the fields is V gene, J gene, D gene, clone size, CDR3 DNA, CDR3 protein. D genes are given only for firm matches. Only part of the rows carry a size: once, few, many, or a class if the clone is expanded.

>TRBV3-1|TRBJ2-1|.|.
TGTGCCAGCAGCTACCAGGGGAATTCCTACAATGAGCAGTTCTTC
CASSYQGNSYNEQFF
>TRBV6-1|TRBJ1-5|TRBD1|.
TGTGCCAGCAGCCACAAAACCACCGGGACAGGGGATTATAGCAATCAGCCCCAGCATTTT
CASSHKTTGTGDYSNQPQHF
>TRBV2|TRBJ1-4|.|few
TGTGCCAGCAGGTATAGGGCGCGGAGTGAAAAACTGTTTTTT
CASRYRARSEKLFF
>TRBV12-3/TRBV12-4|TRBJ1-5|TRBD1|.
TGTGCCAGCAGCCCTGGACAGGGACATCAGCCCCAGCATTTT
CASSPGQGHQPQHF
>TRBV24-1|TRBJ2-5|TRBD1|few
TGTGCCACCAGTGATCCTCGCCCGGGACAGGGGTTTTACAATGAGCAGTACTTC
CATSDPRPGQGFYNEQYF
>TRBV7-2|TRBJ2-3|TRBD2|few
TGTGCCAGCAGCTCGGGACTAGCAACAAGCACAGATACGCAGTATTTT
CASSSGLATSTDTQYF
>TRBV3-1|TRBJ2-7|TRBD1|many
TGTGCCAGCAGCCTATGGACAGGAAGCGGCGAGCAGTACTTC
CASSLWTGSGEQYF
>TRBV6-6|TRBJ1-5|TRBD1|.
TGTGCCAGCAGTAAACAGGGGGGCAGTCAGCCCCAGCATTTT
CASSKQGGSQPQHF
>TRBV12-3/TRBV12-4|TRBJ2-3|.|.
TGTGCCAGCTCAAGACTGAGCGCAGATGCGCAGTATTTT
CASSRLSADAQYF
>TRBV6-2/TRBV6-3|TRBJ2-7|.|few
TGTGCCAGCAGGTCGGGAAGGGCAGGGGATCTGTACGAGCAGTACTTC
CASRSGRAGDLYEQYF
>TRBV7-2|TRBJ1-2|.|few
TGTGCCAGCAGCTTACAACCGGGGGACTATGGCTACACCTTC
CASSLQPGDYGYTF
>TRBV3-1|TRBJ2-2|.|.
TGTGCCAGCAGCCAAGAGACAGTAGCGAACACCGGGGAGCTGTTTTTT
CASSQETVANTGELFF
>TRBV6-2/TRBV6-3|TRBJ2-1|.|many
TGTGCCAGCAGTCAAATCCGGATGGATGAGCAGTTCTTC
CASSQIRMDEQFF
>TRBV20-1|TRBJ2-7|.|many
TGCAGTGCTAGAGCGGCAGACTCCTACGAGCAGTACTTC
CSARAADSYEQYF
>TRBV10-3|TRBJ1-6|.|few
TGTGCCATCAGTGAGTCAGGGGCGTCTGGTAATTCACCCCTCCACTTT
CAISESGASGNSPLHF
>TRBV5-6|TRBJ1-5|TRBD1|.
TGTGCCAGCAGCTTAGGCCACAGGGGACCAGAGTATAGCAATCAGCCCCAGCATTTT
CASSLGHRGPEYSNQPQHF
>TRBV4-1|TRBJ1-2|.|.
TGCGCCAGCAGCCAAGACAGGTCGGTCGATGGCTACACCTTC
CASSQDRSVDGYTF
>TRBV2|TRBJ2-1|TRBD2|.
TGTGCCAGCAGTGAAAAACTAGCGGGGGTTTTTGAGCAGTTCTTC
CASSEKLAGVFEQFF
>TRBV7-2|TRBJ2-3|TRBD2|few
TGTGCCAGCAGCTTACAGAGCGGGGTGTTTAGCACAGATACGCAGTATTTT
CASSLQSGVFSTDTQYF
>TRBV7-9|TRBJ2-1|.|many
TGTGCCAGCAGCTTATTGTTGACAGCCGATGAGCAGTTCTTC
CASSLLLTADEQFF
>TRBV18|TRBJ2-1|.|.
TGTGCCGGCTCACCAGAGTTTGACGGGTTAAGCTCCTACAATGAGCAGTTCTTC
CAGSPEFDGLSSYNEQFF
>TRBV30|TRBJ2-1|.|few
TGTGCCTGGAGTGTAAAGGGTAGCGACAATGAGCAGTTCTTC
CAWSVKGSDNEQFF
>TRBV29-1|TRBJ2-1|.|once
TGCAGCGTCCCAGGTAGCGGTAGCTACAATGAGCAGTTCTTC
CSVPGSGSYNEQFF
>TRBV6-1|TRBJ2-7|.|.
TGTGCCAGCAGAGAACCCCCGGGACGGGGAACTCACGAGCAGTACTTC
CASREPPGRGTHEQYF
>TRBV20-1|TRBJ1-2|.|.
TGCAGTTACAGACCCATCCACCTCCTTAACTATGGCTACACCTTC
CSYRPIHLLNYGYTF
>TRBV13|TRBJ2-3|.|.
TGTGCCAGCAGCTTAACCGTTTTGGGTTTGGAGACTGGCCCAGATACGCAGTATTTT
CASSLTVLGLETGPDTQYF
>TRBV10-3|TRBJ2-5|.|.
TGTGCCATCAGTGACAGAAAGTACCAAGAGACCCAGTACTTC
CAISDRKYQETQYF
>TRBV7-9|TRBJ1-1|.|.
TGTGCCAGCAGCGCCCGCGGGGGGGGCAACACTGAAGCTTTCTTT
CASSARGGGNTEAFF
>TRBV4-1|TRBJ2-5|TRBD1|many
TGCGCCAGCAGCCATGAACGGGACAGGCAGGATGTGAGAGAGACCCAGTACTTC
CASSHERDRQDVRETQYF
>TRBV11-2|TRBJ1-5|.|.
TGTGCCAGCAGCTTAGGAGGGGTTCAGCCCCAGCATTTT
CASSLGGVQPQHF
>TRBV4-1|TRBJ1-2|.|many
TGCGCCAGCAGCCAAGGCTATGGCTACACCTTC
CASSQGYGYTF